The 17 T cell receptor beta chains below come from one sample, sequenced in a study of vaccination and CD4 T cells after COVID-19. For these receptors, no antigen is known. Cultured CD4+ T cell DNA underwent sequencing with the Oncomine TCR Beta short-read assay. TCRdb re-derived calls from the PCR reads in MiXCR, one entry per CDR3 protein. The profile covers 9,500 to 10,000 distinct CDR3 sequences, with 30% to 40% appearing a single time and roughly a third taken by the ten largest. Stated treatment: roughly ten-day PBMC culture with coronavirus spike peptide pools or control peptides (ViraFEST assay). One should note that the unexposed donor's CD4+ T cells were collected before the COVID-19 pandemic (2011-2018). The sample consisted of CD4+ T cells from blood, cultured in vitro. The origin of the receptors is a human donor in good health.

By proportion, this clonotype is medium-sized. The chain is built from TRBV15 and TRBJ1-5, with D perhaps TRBD1 (6 bases). The ends were cut back, 0 bases at V and 13 bases at J, with 13 bases in the middle. The germline V gene encodes CDR1 LNHNV and CDR2 YYDKDF (reference sequence). CDR3 length: 13 residues. CDR3 loop: CATSRDRGDIQHF. In nucleotides, the CDR3 is TGTGCCACCAGCAGAGATCGGGGGGACATTCAGCATTTT. Variable domain in full (rest from reference TRBV15 and TRBJ1-5): DAMVIQNPRYQVTQFGKPVTLSCSQTLNHNVMYWYQQKSSQAPKLLFHYYDKDFNNEADTPDNFQSRRPNTSFCFLDIRSPGLGDTAMYLCATSRDRGDIQHFGDGTRLSIL.

CDR3: CASSQPGTMGNTIYF. DNA of the CDR3: TGTGCCAGCAGCCAGCCGGGGACAATGGGAAACACCATATATTTT. The chain combines TRBV14 with TRBJ1-3; D perhaps matches TRBD1 (6 bases). Germline CDR1 is SGHDN and CDR2 is FVKESK. The CDR3 runs 15 residues. V lost 3 bases and J 4 bases, leaving 13 bases between the germline ends.

The chain has TRBV25-1 and TRBJ2-2; TRBD2 matches 8 bases. The CDR3 consists of 18 residues. Unmatched junction bases numbered 13, after V lost 3 bases and J lost 4 bases. Germline CDR1 MGHDK, CDR2 SYGVNS. In DNA form, the CDR3 reads TGTGCCAGCAGTGATCGGGGGGGGACCTTAGGGACCACCGGGGAGCTGTTTTTT. Encoded protein: CASSDRGGTLGTTGELFF.

This clonotype was counted between two and nine times. The rearrangement joins TRBV27 to TRBJ2-3; perhaps TRBD1 as D (6 bases). Germline V lookup: CDR1 MNHEY, CDR2 SMNVEV (reference sequence). The CDR3 is 15 residues long. The V end was cut by 0 bases, the J end by 6 bases, with 13 bases between. CDR3 sequence (DNA): TGTGCCAGCAGTTTATCGAGCAGGGGACGCGATACGCAGTATTTT. Translated, it gives CASSLSSRGRDTQYF.

The chain employs TRBV6-1 and TRBJ1-2, with 10 positions matching TRBD1. CDR3 length: 14 residues. Germline CDR1 MNHNS, CDR2 SASEGT. V trimming: 6 bases; J trimming: 7 bases; junction bases outside the gene matches: 8. CDR3 in amino acids: CASSPRGQGTGYTF. The CDR3 DNA follows: TGTGCCAGCAGCCCCCGGGGACAGGGGACTGGCTACACCTTC.

This chain links TRBV2 with TRBJ2-1; no clear D gene. CDR1 and CDR2 from the germline V gene are SNHLY and FYNNEI. The CDR3 is made up of 11 amino acids. The V end was cut by 8 bases, the J end by 8 bases, with 10 bases between. The CDR3 sequence is CASAVLDEQFF. The DNA of the CDR3 is TGTGCCAGCGCGGTTTTGGATGAGCAGTTCTTC.

This clonotype was observed a few times. The V call is TRBV19, the J call TRBJ1-5; possibly TRBD1 for D (6 bases). The CDR3 is made up of 16 amino acids. The germline V gene encodes CDR1 LNHDA and CDR2 SQIVND (reference sequence). V dropped 2 bases and J dropped 1 base, with 12 bases sitting between them. For the CDR3, the DNA is TGTGCCAGTAGTATAAGGGGGGCAGGGAGCAATCAGCCCCAGCATTTT. Amino acids: CASSIRGAGSNQPQHF.

This clonotype was seen a handful of times. The chain uses TRBV6-1 and TRBJ1-1; 11 bases fit TRBD1. The CDR3 totals 15 residues. The ends lost 7 bases at V and 3 bases at J; junction bases unmatched: 7. The germline V gene encodes CDR1 MNHNS and CDR2 SASEGT. The CDR3 spells CASNHPGQGDTEAFF. CDR3 in DNA: TGTGCCAGCAACCACCCGGGACAGGGGGACACTGAAGCTTTCTTT.

This clonotype showed up just a few times. The J gene is TRBJ2-2, the V gene TRBV10-1; D unresolved. V lost 3 bases to trimming and J lost 0 bases, with 11 bases between them. The CDR3 contains 16 residues. Germline values: CDR1 WNHNN, CDR2 SYGVQD (reference sequence). The CDR3 nucleotides are TGCGCCAGCAGTGAATCTGTCCAAACGAACACCGGGGAGCTGTTTTTT. Protein product: CASSESVQTNTGELFF.

The chain has TRBV11-2 and TRBJ1-1; perhaps TRBD1 as D (5 bases). Germline V gene data show CDR1 as SGHAT and CDR2 as FQNNGV. The CDR3 spans 14 residues. Trimming left V 5 bases short and J 1 base short, with 11 bases between. DNA for the CDR3: TGTGCCAGCAGCCACCAGAGGGGGAACACTGAAGCTTTCTTT. It is translated as CASSHQRGNTEAFF.

In this sample, this clonotype turned up a few times. The rearrangement uses TRBV6-1 and TRBJ1-2, with 9 nucleotides matching TRBD1. The V segment lost 8 bases and the J segment 8 bases; nucleotides outside the gene matches: 15. Germline V CDR1 and CDR2: MNHNS, SASEGT. The CDR3 is made up of 15 amino acids. The CDR3 DNA reads as TGTGCCAGCCGACTAAGAACAGGGGGCGATCGGGGCTACACCTTC. Translating gives CASRLRTGGDRGYTF.

This clonotype was seen only a few times. V and J are TRBV5-5 and TRBJ1-2, with D unclear. This CDR3 is 12 amino acids long. V gave up 0 bases and J gave up 7 bases, with 7 bases separating them. Germline CDR1 and CDR2: SGHKS and YYEKEE (reference sequence). CDR3 in amino acids: CASSLDTVGYTF. As DNA, the CDR3 is TGTGCCAGCAGCTTGGACACGGTTGGCTACACCTTC.

This clonotype was seen more than once but under ten times. The chain links TRBV6-1 to TRBJ1-1; 10 bases line up with TRBD1. Unmatched junction bases numbered 3, after V lost 5 bases and J lost 3 bases. The CDR3 length is 14 residues. Germline CDR1 MNHNS, CDR2 SASEGT. The CDR3 sequence is CASSKGQGYTEAFF. CDR3 DNA sequence: TGTGCCAGCAGTAAGGGACAGGGGTACACTGAAGCTTTCTTT.

The chain has TRBV5-1 and TRBJ2-1; 8 bases align to TRBD1. The CDR3 sequence is 15 residues long. Per the germline V gene, CDR1 is SGHRS and CDR2 is YFSETQ. Unmatched junction bases numbered 5, after V lost 1 base and J lost 5 bases. The CDR3 sequence is CASSLSGQVNNEQFF. DNA of the CDR3: TGCGCCAGCAGCTTGTCGGGACAGGTCAACAATGAGCAGTTCTTC.

The CDR3 reads CASSSWDDQPQHF. CDR3 DNA sequence: TGTGCCAGTAGTAGCTGGGATGATCAGCCCCAGCATTTT. This chain connects TRBV19 to TRBJ1-5; D is undetermined. The germline V gene encodes CDR1 LNHDA and CDR2 SQIVND (reference sequence). The CDR3 runs to 13 residues. The germline V and J ends were trimmed by 4 bases and 5 bases, with 9 bases remaining between them.

This clonotype turned up a few times. This rearrangement joins TRBV27 to TRBJ1-1; 9 bases are shared with TRBD1. The CDR3 covers 15 residues. The germline gives CDR1 MNHEY, CDR2 SMNVEV (reference sequence). Trimming cost V 0 bases and J 9 bases; bases outside gene matches: 8. This chain's CDR3 is CASSLSRDRAIQAFF. The CDR3 DNA follows: TGTGCCAGCAGTTTATCGAGGGACAGGGCTATCCAAGCTTTCTTT.

This clonotype was found a few times. This chain uses TRBV5-6 with TRBJ1-2, with unresolved D. There are 11 residues in the CDR3. Trimming stripped 2 bases from V and 3 bases from J, with 2 bases between. Germline CDR1 reads SGHDT; CDR2 reads YYEEEE. CDR3 bases: TGTGCCAGCAGCTTCTACTATGGCTACACCTTC. Its protein is CASSFYYGYTF.